This T cell receptor beta chain is drawn from a study of blood T cell repertoires in COVID-19. The ends were cut back, 6 bases at V and 11 bases at J, with 14 bases in the middle. This CDR3 has 13 residues. Clones were read by immunoSEQ multiplex PCR, and TCRdb kept only the in-frame ones, dropping some. The repertoire consists of roughly 240,000 clones, with about 88% occurring once and the leading ten covering 3.6%. The chain employs TRBV12-3 or TRBV12-4 and TRBJ1-6; the D is unclear. The sample taken for sequencing was peripheral blood. This TCR was recovered from a man aged 18 to 35 with active or convalescent COVID-19. CDR3 bases: TGTGCCAGCAGCCTTTGGTCTAGCCCACCCCTCCACTTT. Its translation is CASSLWSSPPLHF.